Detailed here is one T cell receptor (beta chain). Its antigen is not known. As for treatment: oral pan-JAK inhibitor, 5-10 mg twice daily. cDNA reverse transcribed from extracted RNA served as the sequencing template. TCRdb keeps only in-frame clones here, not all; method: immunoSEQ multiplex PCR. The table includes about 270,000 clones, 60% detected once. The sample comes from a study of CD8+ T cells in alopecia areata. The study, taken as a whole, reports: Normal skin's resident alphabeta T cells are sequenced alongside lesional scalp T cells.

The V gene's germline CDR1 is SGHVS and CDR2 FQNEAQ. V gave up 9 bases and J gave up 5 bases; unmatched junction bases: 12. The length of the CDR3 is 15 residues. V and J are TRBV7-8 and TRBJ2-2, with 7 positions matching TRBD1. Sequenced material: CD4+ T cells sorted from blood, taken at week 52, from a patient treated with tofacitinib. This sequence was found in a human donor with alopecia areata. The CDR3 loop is CASPRDRVWTGELFF. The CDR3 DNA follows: TGTGCCAGTCCTCGAGACAGGGTTTGGACCGGGGAGCTGTTTTTT.